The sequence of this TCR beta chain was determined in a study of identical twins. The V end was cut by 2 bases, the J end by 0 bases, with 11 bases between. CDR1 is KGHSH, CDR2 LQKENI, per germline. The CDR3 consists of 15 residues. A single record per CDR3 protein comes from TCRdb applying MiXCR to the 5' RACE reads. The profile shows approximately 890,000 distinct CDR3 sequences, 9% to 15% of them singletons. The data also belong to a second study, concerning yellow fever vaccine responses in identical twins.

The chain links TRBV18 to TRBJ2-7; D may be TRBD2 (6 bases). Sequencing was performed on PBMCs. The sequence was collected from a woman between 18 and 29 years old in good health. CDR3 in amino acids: CASSPFRESSYEQYF. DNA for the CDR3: TGTGCCAGCTCACCATTTCGGGAGAGCTCCTACGAGCAGTACTTC.